This entry lists 12 T cell receptor beta chains sequenced from one sample in a study of response to subunit inactivated influenza vaccine. TCRdb redid the calling of the RT-PCR reads with MiXCR, one entry per CDR3 protein. The table lists about 190,000 distinct CDR3 sequences, about an eighth of them singletons. Sequencing was performed on CD8+ T cells sorted from PBMCs, taken 5 days after vaccination. The origin of the receptors is a man aged 50 to 59 who received an inactivated influenza vaccine.

The CDR3, as DNA: TGCGCCAGCAGCCAAGATCTTCGGGGGGGATACAATGAGCAGTTCTTC. It specifies CASSQDLRGGYNEQFF. V and J are TRBV4-3 and TRBJ2-1; 8 nucleotides match TRBD2. V dropped 0 bases and J dropped 4; count of bases not matched to a gene: 5. The CDR3 is 16 amino acids. Germline V gene lookup returns CDR1 LGHNA and CDR2 YSLEER.

At least ten counts were recorded for this clonotype. V usage is TRBV28 and J usage is TRBJ2-7; D unclear. Germline V CDR1 and CDR2: MDHEN, SYDVKM. The CDR3 extends over 14 amino acids. The ends were cut back, 6 bases at V and 1 base at J, with 13 bases in the middle. The CDR3 here is CASSPKLSSYEQYF. CDR3 DNA sequence: TGTGCCAGCAGCCCTAAACTGAGTTCCTACGAGCAGTACTTC.

This clonotype was observed a handful of times. CDR3 amino acids: CASSLVGGKETQYF. CDR3 DNA: TGTGCCAGCAGCTTGGTCGGGGGCAAAGAGACCCAGTACTTC. The chain combines TRBV5-5 with TRBJ2-5, with D perhaps assigned TRBD1 or TRBD2 (6 bases each). The length of the CDR3 is 14 residues. The germline V gene encodes CDR1 SGHKS and CDR2 YYEKEE (reference sequence). V dropped 0 bases and J dropped 3 bases, with 9 bases sitting between them.

This sequence joins TRBV20-1 and TRBJ2-7, with 10 bases identical to TRBD2. CDR3 length: 15 amino acids. With V trimmed by 6 bases and J by 2 bases, 10 bases remained unmatched. In germline, CDR1 is DFQATT, CDR2 SNEGSKA (reference sequence). Here the CDR3 reads CSAPDLAGAAYEQYF. The CDR3 DNA follows: TGCAGTGCCCCCGATCTAGCGGGAGCCGCCTACGAGCAGTACTTC.

The chain links TRBV7-9 to TRBJ1-4, with D unclear. Germline V lookup: CDR1 SEHNR, CDR2 FQNEAQ (reference sequence). This CDR3 has 11 amino acids. V gave up 4 bases and J gave up 7 bases, with 4 bases separating them. The CDR3 protein is CASSSFEKLFF. The CDR3 DNA reads TGTGCCAGCAGCTCGTTTGAAAAACTGTTTTTT.

The J gene is TRBJ1-3, the V gene TRBV15; D remains ambiguous. Trimming took 8 bases from V and 2 from J, leaving 10 bases between them. Germline-derived CDR1 and CDR2 are LNHNV and YYDKDF (reference sequence). The CDR3 runs to 13 residues. The CDR3 DNA reads TGTGCCACCTCCGGGGAAACTGGAAACACCATATATTTT. Translated, it gives CATSGETGNTIYF.

The gene calls are TRBV6-2 or TRBV6-3 and TRBJ2-2; 15 bases agree with TRBD2. The V and J ends lost 2 bases and 4 bases, in that order; junction bases with no gene match: 11. CDR1 is MNHEY, CDR2 SVGEGT, per germline. The CDR3 extends over 20 amino acids. The CDR3 bases are TGTGCCAGCAGTTACCCGCCCGGACTAGCGGGAGGGCCGGGCACCGGGGAGCTGTTTTTT. Translated, it gives CASSYPPGLAGGPGTGELFF.

This clonotype was counted a few times. This chain uses TRBV6-2 or TRBV6-3 with TRBJ2-7; D uncertain. The CDR3 extends over 15 amino acids. Looked up from germline, CDR1 is MNHEY and CDR2 is SVGEGT. V was shortened by 7 bases and J by 0 bases, with 16 bases between the two germline ends. DNA of the CDR3: TGTGCCAGCAAAGTCTCGGGCAGCAGCTCCTACGAGCAGTACTTC. Protein sequence: CASKVSGSSSYEQYF.

The chain links TRBV5-1 to TRBJ2-6, with a possible D match to TRBD1 (5 bases). The CDR3 totals 19 residues. V lost 0 bases, J lost 1 base, and 17 bases lay in between. Germline CDR1 is SGHRS and CDR2 is YFSETQ. The CDR3 sequence: CASSLGLTGLTSGANVLTF. The CDR3 DNA reads TGCGCCAGCAGCTTGGGGCTTACAGGTTTAACATCTGGGGCCAACGTCCTGACTTTC.

This clonotype was counted between two and nine times. The chain has TRBV6-5 and TRBJ2-7, with D uncertain. V was pared by 3 bases and J by 2 bases, with 14 bases between. The CDR3 contains 15 residues. Germline V gives CDR1 MNHEY, CDR2 SVGAGI. The CDR3 coding sequence is TGTGCCAGCAGTTATTCCAGGACCAATCCCTACGAGCAGTACTTC. It yields the protein CASSYSRTNPYEQYF.

DNA for the CDR3: TGTGCCAGCAGCTTACTGGAGAAGACCCAGTACTTC. Its protein is CASSLLEKTQYF. This chain links TRBV11-2 with TRBJ2-5; D remains ambiguous. The CDR3 loop spans 12 amino acids. The ends were cut back, 2 bases at V and 6 bases at J, with 7 bases in the middle. The germline gives CDR1 SGHAT, CDR2 FQNNGV.

Many counts were recorded for this clonotype. The V gene is TRBV7-9, the J gene TRBJ2-2, with D tentatively TRBD1 or TRBD2 (5 bases each). V lost 3 bases and J lost 5, with 13 bases in between. The CDR3 runs to 15 residues. Germline V lookup: CDR1 SEHNR, CDR2 FQNEAQ (reference sequence). CDR3 nucleotides: TGTGCCAGCAGCTTTCTGGCAGGGACGACCGGGGAGCTGTTTTTT. Encoded protein: CASSFLAGTTGELFF.